These T cell receptor beta chains were read from a single sample in a study of T cell repertoires in cytomegalovirus infection. What these receptors recognize is not known. TCRdb passed the reads through MiXCR, listing each CDR3 protein once. The sample records about 110,000 distinct CDR3 sequences, less than 30% being singletons. The sequenced sample was CD8+ T cells from cultured PBMCs, obtained from culture after CMV antigen stimulation. These receptors were collected from a human donor in good health (CMV status not recorded). Some clones in this sample may be carry-over from other donors' samples. Each CDR3 is given with its conserved first and last residue. A D gene is named only where the DNA matches it firmly. Part of the rows lack a size; the others show once, few, many or a class for expanded clones.

j_gene: TRBJ2-1
d_gene: -
abundance: -
v_gene: TRBV20-1
CDR3nt: TGCAGTGCTAGAGATCTCGGACAGAGTACATCCTACAATGAGCAGTTCTTC
CDR3aa: CSARDLGQSTSYNEQFF

j_gene: TRBJ2-2
d_gene: -
abundance: few
v_gene: TRBV4-2
CDR3nt: TGTGCCAGCAGCCAAGGAGCGGCAGCCCTAAACACCGGGGAGCTGTTTTTT
CDR3aa: CASSQGAAALNTGELFF

j_gene: TRBJ2-7
d_gene: TRBD1
abundance: -
v_gene: TRBV9
CDR3nt: TGTGCCAGCAGCGGAGGATTTGGGACAGGGAATAACGAGCAGTACTTC
CDR3aa: CASSGGFGTGNNEQYF

j_gene: TRBJ2-5
d_gene: -
abundance: few
v_gene: TRBV12-3/TRBV12-4
CDR3nt: TGTGCCAGCAGTTTAGATCGGGGGGAGACCCAGTACTTC
CDR3aa: CASSLDRGETQYF

j_gene: TRBJ2-7
d_gene: TRBD2
abundance: -
v_gene: TRBV7-6
CDR3nt: TGTGCCAGCAGCCCGGGGGGGGGGAGCACCTACGAGCAGTACTTC
CDR3aa: CASSPGGGSTYEQYF

j_gene: TRBJ1-1
d_gene: TRBD1
abundance: few
v_gene: TRBV18
CDR3nt: TGTGCCAGCTCACCACCGAGTCCAGGGGGTCGGGCTTTCTTT
CDR3aa: CASSPPSPGGRAFF

j_gene: TRBJ2-3
d_gene: TRBD1
abundance: -
v_gene: TRBV5-4
CDR3nt: TGTGCCAGCAGCCCCGGACAGGGGGTGGCAGATACGCAGTATTTT
CDR3aa: CASSPGQGVADTQYF

j_gene: TRBJ2-7
d_gene: -
abundance: few
v_gene: TRBV5-6
CDR3nt: TGTGCCAGCAGCTTGGGGAATGCAAGGGGCAACGAGCAGTACTTC
CDR3aa: CASSLGNARGNEQYF

j_gene: TRBJ1-4
d_gene: -
abundance: -
v_gene: TRBV27
CDR3nt: TGTGCCAGCAGTTATGGGGGAGTGGGAAAACTGTTTTTT
CDR3aa: CASSYGGVGKLFF

j_gene: TRBJ1-2
d_gene: -
abundance: few
v_gene: TRBV9
CDR3nt: TGTGCCAGCAGCGTAGGGGCAGGGAATAACTATGGCTACACCTTC
CDR3aa: CASSVGAGNNYGYTF

j_gene: TRBJ1-1
d_gene: -
abundance: few
v_gene: TRBV12-5
CDR3nt: TGTGCTAGTGGTTTGCCGACCCGCCGGGACATTATTGAAGCTTTCTTT
CDR3aa: CASGLPTRRDIIEAFF

j_gene: TRBJ2-2
d_gene: -
abundance: -
v_gene: TRBV29-1
CDR3nt: TGCAGCGTTGAGGGGGCTGGGGGTCTGTTTTTT
CDR3aa: CSVEGAGGLFF

j_gene: TRBJ2-1
d_gene: TRBD1
abundance: -
v_gene: TRBV11-3
CDR3nt: TGTGCCAGCAGCCCCAGTGGACAGGTTTCCTACAATGAGCAGTTCTTC
CDR3aa: CASSPSGQVSYNEQFF

j_gene: TRBJ2-2
d_gene: -
abundance: once
v_gene: TRBV19
CDR3nt: TGTGCCACATCATCTTTCGACGGGACCGGGGAGCTGTTTTTT
CDR3aa: CATSSFDGTGELFF

j_gene: TRBJ1-2
d_gene: -
abundance: -
v_gene: TRBV6-5
CDR3nt: TGTGCCAGCAGTTTTACAGGGTCCTATGGCTACACCTTC
CDR3aa: CASSFTGSYGYTF

j_gene: TRBJ2-1
d_gene: -
abundance: many
v_gene: TRBV7-2
CDR3nt: TGTGCCAGCAGCTTAGCGGGTTTCCAGGGGTCCCCCAATGAGCAGTTCTTC
CDR3aa: CASSLAGFQGSPNEQFF

j_gene: TRBJ2-7
d_gene: -
abundance: few
v_gene: TRBV19
CDR3nt: TGTGCCAGTAGTCTCTCTCCGAGCTCCTACGAGCAGTACTTC
CDR3aa: CASSLSPSSYEQYF

j_gene: TRBJ2-7
d_gene: TRBD2
abundance: -
v_gene: TRBV2
CDR3nt: TGTGCCAGCAGTGTTGACCCCCTCGGGAGGGACTACGAGCAGTACTTC
CDR3aa: CASSVDPLGRDYEQYF

j_gene: TRBJ1-1
d_gene: -
abundance: few
v_gene: TRBV7-9
CDR3nt: TGTGCCAGCAGCTACAGGGAGGGGACTGAAGCTTTCTTT
CDR3aa: CASSYREGTEAFF

j_gene: TRBJ1-2
d_gene: -
abundance: -
v_gene: TRBV28
CDR3nt: TGTGCCAGCAGTTTTGGGGGCAGCGAGGACTATGGCTACACCTTC
CDR3aa: CASSFGGSEDYGYTF

j_gene: TRBJ1-5
d_gene: TRBD1
abundance: -
v_gene: TRBV7-9
CDR3nt: TGTGCCAGCAGCTCCTGGACAGGGTCTATCCAGCCCCAGCATTTT
CDR3aa: CASSSWTGSIQPQHF

j_gene: TRBJ1-6
d_gene: TRBD1
abundance: -
v_gene: TRBV12-3/TRBV12-4
CDR3nt: TGTGCCAGCAGGCCAGGGGGGCTTGTAAATAATTCACCCCTCCACTTT
CDR3aa: CASRPGGLVNNSPLHF

j_gene: TRBJ2-2
d_gene: TRBD1
abundance: -
v_gene: TRBV2
CDR3nt: TGTGCCAGCAGTGAAGCGGGACAGAGGTTTACCGGGGAGCTGTTTTTT
CDR3aa: CASSEAGQRFTGELFF

j_gene: TRBJ1-5
d_gene: TRBD1
abundance: -
v_gene: TRBV28
CDR3nt: TGTGCCAGCAGAACCGACAGGGAACCCCTCTTTTATCAGCCCCAGCATTTT
CDR3aa: CASRTDREPLFYQPQHF

j_gene: TRBJ2-7
d_gene: -
abundance: few
v_gene: TRBV6-6
CDR3nt: TGTGCCAGCAGTTACATGGGGTCGGGCGAGCAGTACTTC
CDR3aa: CASSYMGSGEQYF

j_gene: TRBJ2-7
d_gene: -
abundance: few
v_gene: TRBV7-8
CDR3nt: TGTGCCAGCAGCTTATCGAAGGATTTCTCCTACGAGCAGTACTTC
CDR3aa: CASSLSKDFSYEQYF

j_gene: TRBJ2-1
d_gene: -
abundance: -
v_gene: TRBV27
CDR3nt: TGTGCCAGCAGTTTGTTTAGACAGTTAAACAATGAGCAGTTCTTC
CDR3aa: CASSLFRQLNNEQFF

j_gene: TRBJ2-5
d_gene: -
abundance: -
v_gene: TRBV7-8
CDR3nt: TGTGCCAGCAGCTTTATGTCCCGGGACATCGTTGGGGCCCAGTACTTC
CDR3aa: CASSFMSRDIVGAQYF

j_gene: TRBJ2-1
d_gene: -
abundance: -
v_gene: TRBV19
CDR3nt: TGTGCCAGTAGTACAACGGAGGGGCCTTACAATGAGCAGTTCTTC
CDR3aa: CASSTTEGPYNEQFF

j_gene: TRBJ1-1
d_gene: -
abundance: -
v_gene: TRBV7-9
CDR3nt: TGTGCCAGCAGCTTCACAACTACGGCTTTCTTT
CDR3aa: CASSFTTTAFF

j_gene: TRBJ2-2
d_gene: -
abundance: few
v_gene: TRBV25-1
CDR3nt: TGTGCCAGCAGTTACGGGGCGAACACCGGGGAGCTGTTTTTT
CDR3aa: CASSYGANTGELFF

j_gene: TRBJ2-7
d_gene: TRBD2
abundance: -
v_gene: TRBV2
CDR3nt: TGTGCCAGCAGTGATATTCGGACTAGCTCCTACGAGCAGTACTTC
CDR3aa: CASSDIRTSSYEQYF

j_gene: TRBJ2-3
d_gene: TRBD1
abundance: -
v_gene: TRBV5-4
CDR3nt: TGTGCCAGCAGCTTGGCGTCGGACAGGGGAAGCACAGATACGCAGTATTTT
CDR3aa: CASSLASDRGSTDTQYF

j_gene: TRBJ2-1
d_gene: -
abundance: many
v_gene: TRBV12-3/TRBV12-4
CDR3nt: TGTGCCAGCAGTTTAGGTCTCAATGAGCAGTTCTTC
CDR3aa: CASSLGLNEQFF

j_gene: TRBJ1-1
d_gene: -
abundance: -
v_gene: TRBV13
CDR3nt: TGTGCCAGCAGCCCCTTCAACATGAACACTGAAGCTTTCTTT
CDR3aa: CASSPFNMNTEAFF

j_gene: TRBJ1-2
d_gene: -
abundance: many
v_gene: TRBV7-2
CDR3nt: TGTGCCAGCAGCTTAGGGCGGGGGCTAGGTTATGGCTACACCTTC
CDR3aa: CASSLGRGLGYGYTF

j_gene: TRBJ1-2
d_gene: TRBD1
abundance: -
v_gene: TRBV5-4
CDR3nt: TGTGCCAGCAGTACCCGGGACAGTCCTTATTATGGCTACACCTTC
CDR3aa: CASSTRDSPYYGYTF

j_gene: TRBJ1-4
d_gene: TRBD1
abundance: many
v_gene: TRBV6-1
CDR3nt: TGTGCCAGCAGTAGGCGCCCGGGACAGCTTAATGAAAAACTGTTTTTT
CDR3aa: CASSRRPGQLNEKLFF

j_gene: TRBJ2-7
d_gene: -
abundance: few
v_gene: TRBV5-6
CDR3nt: TGTGCCAGCAGCCATTTCGAAGAATACGAGCAGTACTTC
CDR3aa: CASSHFEEYEQYF

j_gene: TRBJ1-2
d_gene: -
abundance: -
v_gene: TRBV12-3/TRBV12-4
CDR3nt: TGTGCCAGCAGTTTAAGACCAACTGATGGCTACACCTTC
CDR3aa: CASSLRPTDGYTF

j_gene: TRBJ2-5
d_gene: -
abundance: few
v_gene: TRBV7-4
CDR3nt: TGTGCCAGCAGCCCGAGTGGGGTGGAGACCCAGTACTTC
CDR3aa: CASSPSGVETQYF

j_gene: TRBJ1-5
d_gene: -
abundance: few
v_gene: TRBV12-3/TRBV12-4
CDR3nt: TGTGCCAGCAGTTTGGGGGGGGCGCGCAATCAGCCCCAGCATTTT
CDR3aa: CASSLGGARNQPQHF

j_gene: TRBJ1-1
d_gene: -
abundance: -
v_gene: TRBV27
CDR3nt: TGTGCCAGCAGTTTTGGCAGAATGAACACTGAAGCTTTCTTT
CDR3aa: CASSFGRMNTEAFF

j_gene: TRBJ1-2
d_gene: -
abundance: -
v_gene: TRBV19
CDR3nt: TGTGCCAGTAGTATAGTATCGGATTCCTATGGCTACACCTTC
CDR3aa: CASSIVSDSYGYTF

j_gene: TRBJ1-2
d_gene: -
abundance: many
v_gene: TRBV7-8
CDR3nt: TGTGCCAGCAGCTTAACCGGGTTTCCAACCATATATGGCTACACCTTC
CDR3aa: CASSLTGFPTIYGYTF

j_gene: TRBJ2-1
d_gene: TRBD2
abundance: many
v_gene: TRBV4-2
CDR3nt: TGTGCCAGCCACGGGACTAGCGGATACAATGAGCAGTTCTTC
CDR3aa: CASHGTSGYNEQFF

j_gene: TRBJ2-1
d_gene: -
abundance: many
v_gene: TRBV7-6
CDR3nt: TGTGCCAGCAGCTTAGCGGTTGTCGGCAATGAGCAGTTCTTC
CDR3aa: CASSLAVVGNEQFF

j_gene: TRBJ2-6
d_gene: -
abundance: many
v_gene: TRBV6-6
CDR3nt: TGTGCCAGCTGGCCGGGGCCCTACTCTGGGGCCAACGTCCTGACTTTC
CDR3aa: CASWPGPYSGANVLTF

j_gene: TRBJ1-1
d_gene: TRBD1
abundance: -
v_gene: TRBV3-1
CDR3nt: TGTGCCAGCAGCCAAGATCAGTGGCGGCCCCAGGGGGGGGAAGCTTTCTTT
CDR3aa: CASSQDQWRPQGGEAFF

j_gene: TRBJ2-1
d_gene: -
abundance: -
v_gene: TRBV6-2/TRBV6-3
CDR3nt: TGTGCCAGCAGCCTAAACTGGGGGAATGAGCAGTTCTTC
CDR3aa: CASSLNWGNEQFF

j_gene: TRBJ2-1
d_gene: TRBD2
abundance: -
v_gene: TRBV6-6
CDR3nt: TGTGCCAGCAGGCAGAGCGGGGGGGCTGGTAATGAGCAGTTCTTC
CDR3aa: CASRQSGGAGNEQFF

j_gene: TRBJ1-4
d_gene: TRBD1
abundance: -
v_gene: TRBV12-3/TRBV12-4
CDR3nt: TGTGCCAGCAGTCCCCTAACAGGGGATTCTAATGAAAAACTGTTTTTT
CDR3aa: CASSPLTGDSNEKLFF